Each of the 18 T cell receptor beta chains below was sequenced from the same sample in a study of blood T cell repertoires in COVID-19. Profiling relied on immunoSEQ multiplex PCR, and the TCRdb table lists in-frame clones only, not all of them. Counted here are roughly 110,000 clones, 75% to 90% occurring once; the ten biggest clones make up 19%. The sequenced sample consisted of peripheral blood. These receptor sequences come from a human donor with acute or convalescent COVID-19. The donor label of this sample is uncertain.

The gene calls are TRBV30 and TRBJ1-3, with no clear D. The CDR3 is made up of 13 amino acids. V lost 4 bases and J 0 bases, leaving 7 bases between the germline ends. Germline CDR1 reads GTSNPN; CDR2 reads SVGIG (reference sequence). The CDR3 sequence is CAWTEASGNTIYF. CDR3 in DNA: TGTGCCTGGACTGAGGCCTCTGGAAACACCATATATTTT.

The rearrangement links TRBV30 to TRBJ1-1; 8 bases line up with TRBD1. This CDR3 is built from 12 residues. Looked up from germline, CDR1 is GTSNPN and CDR2 is SVGIG (reference sequence). V trimming: 4 bases; J trimming: 5 bases; junction bases outside the gene matches: 3. The CDR3 is CAWNRGGTEAFF. CDR3 coding DNA: TGTGCCTGGAACAGGGGGGGAACTGAAGCTTTCTTT.

The chain employs TRBV4-2 and TRBJ2-5; TRBD2 matches 12 bases. Germline assignment: CDR1 LGHNA and CDR2 YNFKEQ. With 3 bases clipped from V and 3 bases from J, the junction kept 11 bases outside the gene matches. This CDR3 has 18 residues. The CDR3 region is CASSHTGPSGGVKETQYF. In nucleotides, the CDR3 is TGTGCCAGCAGCCATACCGGACCTAGCGGGGGGGTGAAAGAGACCCAGTACTTC.

Only a few counts were recorded for this clone. The chain is built from TRBV10-3 and TRBJ2-7; D call uncertain. The CDR3 is made up of 12 amino acids. The germline V and J ends were trimmed by 3 bases and 4 bases, with 7 bases remaining between them. The germline CDR1 and CDR2 sequences are ENHRY and SYGVKD. The CDR3 region is CAISDRIYEQYF. CDR3 sequence (DNA): TGTGCCATCAGTGACAGGATTTACGAGCAGTACTTC.

The V and J genes are TRBV4-3 and TRBJ1-1, with D unresolved. Between the trimmed V and J ends, which lost 0 bases and 5 bases, there was a span of 16 bases. Germline CDR1 and CDR2: LGHNA and YSLEER. The CDR3 extends over 16 amino acids. CDR3 amino acids: CASSQEVVLGGTEAFF. The CDR3 nucleotides read TGCGCCAGCAGCCAAGAAGTAGTCCTCGGCGGGACTGAAGCTTTCTTT.

The chain uses TRBV11-3 and TRBJ2-1; D is unclear. V dropped 1 base and J dropped 13 bases, with 14 bases sitting between them. The length of the CDR3 is 13 residues. Looked up from germline, CDR1 is SGHNT and CDR2 is YENEEA. In nucleotides, the CDR3 is TGTGCCAGCAGCTTAGGGTACTCCCTTCAACAGTTCTTC. Encoded protein: CASSLGYSLQQFF. Based on the CDR3 plus reference TRBV11-3 and TRBJ2-1, the full variable domain is EAGVVQSPRYKIIEKKQPVAFWCNPISGHNTLYWYLQNLGQGPELLIRYENEEAVDDSQLPKDRFSAERLKGVDSTLKIQPAELGDSAVYLCASSLGYSLQQFFGPGTRLTVL.

This chain joins TRBV18 and TRBJ2-7, with 12 bases that match TRBD2. The CDR3 contains 15 residues. Germline trimming cut 1 base from V and 4 bases from J; bases unmatched to any gene: 2. Per germline, CDR1 KGHSH and CDR2 LQKENI. In DNA, the CDR3 is TGTGCCAGCTCACCACAACTAGCGGGAGGTTACGAGCAGTACTTC. This encodes CASSPQLAGGYEQYF.

V gene TRBV5-1 combines with J gene TRBJ2-2, with 9 bases lining up with TRBD1. Trimming took 2 bases from V and 6 from J; bases not matched to a gene: 20. The CDR3 is 20 amino acids. Germline V CDR1 and CDR2: SGHRS, YFSETQ. As DNA, the CDR3 is TGCGCCAGCAGCTTTTCCGGGACAGGGTTTTCAGATTTTTCGCCCGGGGAGCTGTTTTTT. Protein product: CASSFSGTGFSDFSPGELFF.

This chain joins TRBV6-5 and TRBJ1-6; D not certain. Germline V CDR1 and CDR2: MNHEY, SVGAGI. The length of the CDR3 is 14 residues. V gave up 7 bases and J gave up 9 bases, with 16 bases separating them. DNA of the CDR3: TGTGCCAGCACGGAGGGTGGGGTTTTTTCACCCCTCCACTTT. It yields the protein CASTEGGVFSPLHF.

This CDR3 is CASSLPGDGNTIYF. The DNA of the CDR3 is TGTGCCAGCAGCTTACCAGGGGATGGAAACACCATATATTTT. The chain links TRBV7-9 to TRBJ1-3; perhaps TRBD1 as D (6 bases). Germline-derived CDR1 and CDR2 are SEHNR and FQNEAQ (reference sequence). Trimming took 2 bases from V and 3 from J, leaving 8 bases between them. CDR3 length: 14 amino acids.

V and J are TRBV5-1 and TRBJ2-4, with 7 bases lining up with TRBD1. CDR3 length: 16 residues. CDR1 is SGHRS and CDR2 is YFSETQ in the germline V gene. Germline trimming cut 0 bases from V and 9 bases from J; bases unmatched to any gene: 12. In DNA, the CDR3 is TGCGCCAGCAGCTTGGACCCCCGGGACAGCGGCCGCATTCAGTACTTC. This encodes CASSLDPRDSGRIQYF.

The chain combines TRBV5-5 with TRBJ1-1; no clear D. This CDR3 is 15 amino acids long. The germline CDR1 and CDR2 sequences are SGHKS and YYEKEE (reference sequence). The V end was cut by 0 bases, the J end by 3 bases, with 12 bases between. This CDR3 reads CASSLVLSTYTEAFF. The CDR3 region has the DNA TGTGCCAGCAGCTTGGTGCTCTCGACTTACACTGAAGCTTTCTTT.

This sequence joins TRBV7-9 and TRBJ2-1; no reliable D call. The CDR3 runs 14 residues. The germline V gene encodes CDR1 SEHNR and CDR2 FQNEAQ (reference sequence). Trimming left V 5 bases short and J 1 base short, with 9 bases between. CDR3 in amino acids: CASSPPTSYNEQFF. CDR3 DNA sequence: TGTGCCAGCAGCCCCCCGACATCCTACAATGAGCAGTTCTTC.

The chain links TRBV11-3 to TRBJ1-1; D is ambiguous. The CDR3 is made up of 13 amino acids. Trimming shortened V by 0 bases and J by 3 bases, and 5 bases separated the two germline ends. The germline CDR1 and CDR2 sequences are SGHNT and YENEEA. Here the CDR3 reads CASSLDGYTEAFF. CDR3 bases: TGTGCCAGCAGCTTAGACGGTTACACTGAAGCTTTCTTT.

The J gene is TRBJ1-2, the V gene TRBV30, with D possibly being TRBD1 (6 bases). The CDR3 is 15 residues long. V was trimmed by 5 bases and J by 4 bases, leaving 20 bases between them. The germline CDR1 and CDR2 sequences are GTSNPN and SVGIG (reference sequence). This CDR3 is CAWALAGGRAYGYTF. CDR3 DNA sequence: TGTGCCTGGGCACTGGCGGGGGGGCGAGCCTATGGCTACACCTTC. Full variable domain (missing parts from reference TRBV30 and TRBJ1-2): SQTIHQWPATLVQPVGSPLSLECTVEGTSNPNLYWYRQAAGRGLQLLFYSVGIGQISSEVPQNLSASRPQDRQFILSSKKLLLSDSGFYLCAWALAGGRAYGYTFGSGTRLTVV.

The rearrangement links TRBV28 to TRBJ2-2, with 7 bases that match TRBD2. After removal of 3 bases from V and 3 bases from J, the junction contained 7 bases not matched to a gene. Per the germline V gene, CDR1 is MDHEN and CDR2 is SYDVKM. The CDR3 extends over 16 amino acids. CDR3 amino acids: CASSFRAGRYTGELFF. The DNA for the CDR3 is TGTGCCAGCAGTTTCCGAGCGGGACGCTACACCGGGGAGCTGTTTTTT.

This chain connects TRBV6-5 to TRBJ1-3, with D possibly being TRBD1 (6 bases). Trimming took off 4 bases at V and 4 bases at J, with 11 bases between the two ends. In germline, CDR1 is MNHEY, CDR2 SVGAGI. The CDR3 spans 14 residues. CDR3 protein: CASSSPGQGNTIYF. As DNA, the CDR3 is TGTGCCAGCAGTTCGCCGGGACAAGGAAACACCATATATTTT.

This rearrangement joins TRBV5-1 to TRBJ2-3, with D possibly TRBD2 on 6 matching bases. Germline CDR1 SGHRS, CDR2 YFSETQ. The ends were cut back, 4 bases at V and 2 bases at J, with 11 bases in the middle. The CDR3 runs 14 residues. The CDR3 sequence: CASSRDSNTDTQYF. The CDR3, as DNA: TGCGCCAGCAGCCGGGACTCTAACACAGATACGCAGTATTTT.